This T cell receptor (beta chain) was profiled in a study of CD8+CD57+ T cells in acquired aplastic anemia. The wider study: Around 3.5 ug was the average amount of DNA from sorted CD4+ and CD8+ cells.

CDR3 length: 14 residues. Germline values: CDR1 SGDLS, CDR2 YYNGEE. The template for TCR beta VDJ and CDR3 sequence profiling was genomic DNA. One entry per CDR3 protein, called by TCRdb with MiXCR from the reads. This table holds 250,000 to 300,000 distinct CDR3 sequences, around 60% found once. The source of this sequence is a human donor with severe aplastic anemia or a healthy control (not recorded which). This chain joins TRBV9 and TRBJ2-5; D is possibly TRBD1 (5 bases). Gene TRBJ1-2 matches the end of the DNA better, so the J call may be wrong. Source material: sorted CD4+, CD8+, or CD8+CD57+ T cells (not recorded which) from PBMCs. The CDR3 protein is CASSGAGSDYGYTF. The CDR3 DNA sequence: TGTGCCAGCAGTGGGGCGGGTTCCGACTATGGCTACACCTTC.